The T cell receptor (beta chain) under discussion was sequenced for a study of T cell changes during pregnancy in multiple sclerosis. The CDR3 is 15 residues long. CDR1 is MNHNY, CDR2 SVGAGI, per germline (reference sequence). The germline V and J ends were trimmed by 2 bases and 4 bases, with 14 bases remaining between them. This clone was observed once. Assay used: immunoSEQ multiplex PCR; TCRdb lists only in-frame clones, some missing. The sample holds approximately 44,000 clones, 85% to 95% seen once. The sequencing used CD4+ T cells from peripheral blood mononuclear cells, collected in the third trimester of pregnancy. The chain links TRBV6-6 to TRBJ1-1, with TRBD1 as a possible D gene (6 bases). This TCR was sampled from a female donor with multiple sclerosis, enrolled in a pregnancy study. CDR3: CASSYGGGRVTEAFF. CDR3 DNA: TGTGCCAGCAGTTACGGTGGGGGCAGGGTCACTGAAGCTTTCTTT.